This T cell receptor (beta chain) derives from a study of Graves' ophthalmopathy and Graves' hyperthyroidism (dated by TCRdb to 2016 to 2018). Study-level background: Peripheral blood was collected at initial diagnosis, before any treatment. To tell Graves' ophthalmopathy apart from Graves' hyperthyroidism, and to predict which patients would progress to ophthalmopathy, the study relied on TCR beta repertoire signatures. In total, 135 blood samples were TCR-sequenced: fewer than 50 ophthalmopathy, approximately 75 hyperthyroidism and about 17 hyperthyroidism-to-ophthalmopathy patients. To explore V-J signatures distinguishing ophthalmopathy from hyperthyroidism, a discovery set of about a hundred patients (roughly 45 ophthalmopathy, 55 to 60 stable hyperthyroidism) was enrolled. For independent validation, a separate cohort was made up of 18 hyperthyroidism patients plus 17 patients who later progressed from hyperthyroidism to ophthalmopathy. In five or six hyperthyroidism patients, T-cell repertoires of thyroid tissue and blood were compared. After sampling, hyperthyroidism patients received methimazole starting at 30 mg daily, and ophthalmopathy patients received high-dose intravenous methylprednisolone. For training and testing, the 100 patients in the discovery cohort were randomly divided in a 7:3 ratio. Broad study findings and their caveats: Sample size was not predetermined statistically, and investigators were not blinded to group allocation. Most expanded thyroid clonotypes with frequency above 0.001 were also detected in blood, suggesting blood repertoires may reflect the thyroid immune response. In validation, the model predicted ophthalmopathy progression with about 70% sensitivity and around 72% specificity; roughly eleven predicted patients were CT-confirmed with GO in a median of around 6.5 months. In cross-validation, the 13-signature model distinguished ophthalmopathy from stable hyperthyroidism with roughly 90% sensitivity and about 84% specificity, and in the test set the corresponding values were roughly 78% and 74%.

Ophthalmopathy patients were characterized by moderately to severely active disease, a Clinical Activity Score of at least 3, a NOSPECS grade of at least 4, and a disease duration under 3 months. Anyone with other autoimmune diseases, uncontrolled infections, pregnancy or lactation was excluded from the study. Clinical symptoms, serum thyroxine, TRAb, thyroid ultrasound and orbital computed tomography formed the basis of the diagnosis. Ficoll-Paque density gradient centrifugation was used to isolate PBMCs from approximately 10 ml of fresh peripheral blood. Total RNA was extracted with Trizol reagent and quality-checked on an Agilent 2100 Bioanalyzer. According to the germline V gene, CDR1 reads MNHEY and CDR2 reads SVGEGT. Trimming takes 1 base from V and 1 base from J, and the germline ends sit 13 bases apart. From the cysteine through the phenylalanine, the CDR3 covers 16 amino acids. Only the CDR3 portion is preserved as DNA: 48 bases, with reading frame beginning at the first base.

This clonotype was seen just once. Its specific antigen is unknown. No clone much larger than this one lies a single base away; base qualities are absent. A single read offers scant evidence. For repertoire sequencing, the TCR beta CDR3 regions were amplified from RNA transcripts. The first round of RT-PCR was done with HTBI primers and the Qiagen OneStep RT-PCR kit, and was followed by a second round of multiplex PCR, then size selection and purification. Libraries were sequenced paired-end with 100 bp reads on an Illumina HiSeq2000. The published analysis was carried out like this. Reads were processed with SOAPnuke, discarding reads with adapters, uncalled bases, mean Phred below 15, or no exact constant-primer or identifier match. High-quality paired reads were merged with COPE v1.2.5. Each unique nucleotide sequence was defined as a clonotype, and clonotypes were aligned to IMGT TRB V, D and J references with MiTCR v1.1. Analysis was restricted to V-J combinations with a frequency above 0.0001, which covered 98% to 99.2% of repertoires. For each V-J combination, a TCR clonal expansion and chaos score was defined as F50 clonal expansion divided by the chaos observed in the TCRdist matrix. Features were reduced by Welch's t-statistics and random forest to over 10 V-J combinations, which fed a naive Bayes classifier. The Morisita-Horn index was used to measure how similar the thyroid and blood repertoires were. TCRdb ran its own pipeline on the public reads, namely fastp trimming at Q25 and MiXCR clone calling, and kept in-frame beta chains. Every CDR3 protein is listed once, alongside the most common genes and DNA of its rows. These V and J calls are TCRdb output, not the study's own analysis. This sample has about 200,000 distinct CDR3 sequences in its table, and approximately 28% of those were observed once. Together, the top ten hold about 8.2% of the sample.

This sequence was found in a man aged 45-60 years with Graves' ophthalmopathy. Donor details come from another sample of the same person, matched by shared clones. The rearrangement combines TRBV6-2 or TRBV6-3 with TRBJ1-1; 6 matching bases give a weak D call of TRBD1. The sample taken for sequencing was peripheral blood. Here the CDR3 is given as CASSYLWGASNTEAFF. Read as DNA, the sequence is TGTGCCAGCAGTTACTTGTGGGGGGCGTCGAACACTGAAGCTTTCTTT.